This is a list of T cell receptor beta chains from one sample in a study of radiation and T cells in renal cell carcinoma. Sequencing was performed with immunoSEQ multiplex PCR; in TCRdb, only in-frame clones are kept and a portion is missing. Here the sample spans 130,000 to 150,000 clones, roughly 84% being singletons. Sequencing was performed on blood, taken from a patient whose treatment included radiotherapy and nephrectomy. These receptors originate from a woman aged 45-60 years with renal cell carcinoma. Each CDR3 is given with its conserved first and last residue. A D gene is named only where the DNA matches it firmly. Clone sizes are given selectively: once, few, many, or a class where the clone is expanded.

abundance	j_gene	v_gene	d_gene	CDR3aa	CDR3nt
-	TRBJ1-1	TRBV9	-	CASSFRRNTEAFF	TGTGCCAGCAGCTTCCGACGAAACACTGAAGCTTTCTTT
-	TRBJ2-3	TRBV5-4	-	CASSFSLTQYF	TGTGCCAGCAGCTTCAGCCTTACGCAGTATTTT
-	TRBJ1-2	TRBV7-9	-	CASTSRTGFGYTF	TGTGCCAGCACCTCTCGCACAGGATTCGGCTACACCTTC
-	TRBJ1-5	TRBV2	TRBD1	CASSKQGIVGNQPQHF	TGTGCCAGCAGTAAACAGGGGATTGTGGGCAATCAGCCCCAGCATTTT
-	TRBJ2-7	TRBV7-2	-	CASSFLSHSYEQYF	TGTGCCAGCAGCTTTCTCTCTCACTCCTACGAGCAGTACTTC
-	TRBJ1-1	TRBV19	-	CASSSQGHTEAFF	TGTGCCAGTAGTAGCCAGGGCCACACTGAAGCTTTCTTT
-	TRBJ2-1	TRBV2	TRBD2	CASSEGYDLAGEGNEQFF	TGTGCCAGCAGTGAAGGGTATGACCTAGCGGGGGAAGGGAATGAGCAGTTCTTC
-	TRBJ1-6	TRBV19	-	CASRGQGSSYNSPLHF	TGTGCCAGTAGGGGCCAGGGCAGCTCCTATAATTCACCCCTCCACTTT
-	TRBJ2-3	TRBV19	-	CASSTEGRAQYF	TGTGCCAGTAGTACGGAGGGGCGGGCGCAGTATTTT
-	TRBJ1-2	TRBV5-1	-	CASSEDSYGYTF	TGCGCCAGCAGCGAGGACAGCTATGGCTACACCTTC
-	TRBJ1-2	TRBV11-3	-	CASSLDPRVRGGYTF	TGTGCCAGCAGCTTAGATCCCCGGGTGCGAGGTGGCTACACCTTC
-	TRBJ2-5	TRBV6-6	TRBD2	CASRNSGTSGGETQYF	TGTGCCAGCAGGAACTCCGGGACTAGCGGGGGAGAGACCCAGTACTTC
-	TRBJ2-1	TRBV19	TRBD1	CASKPNRGDRVGSEQFF	TGTGCCAGTAAGCCCAATCGGGGGGACAGGGTTGGTTCTGAGCAGTTCTTC
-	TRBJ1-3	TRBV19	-	CASSIEGDPGNTIYF	TGTGCCAGTAGTATAGAGGGCGATCCTGGAAACACCATATATTTT
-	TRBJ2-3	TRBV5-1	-	CASSLQQLTDTQYF	TGCGCCAGCAGCTTGCAACAGCTCACAGATACGCAGTATTTT
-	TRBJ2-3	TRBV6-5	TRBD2	CASSYVAGDSDTQYF	TGTGCCAGCAGTTACGTAGCGGGGGATTCAGATACGCAGTATTTT
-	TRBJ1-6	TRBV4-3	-	CASSLTGVGSPLHF	TGCGCCAGCAGCCTTACCGGGGTTGGTTCACCCCTCCACTTT
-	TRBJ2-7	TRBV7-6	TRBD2	CASSSRTSGVYEQYF	TGTGCCAGCAGCTCGCGGACTAGCGGGGTCTACGAGCAGTACTTC
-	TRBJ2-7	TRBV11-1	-	CASSLDNGWVYEQYF	TGTGCCAGCAGCTTAGACAATGGGTGGGTCTACGAGCAGTACTTC
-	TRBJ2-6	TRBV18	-	CASSLSASGANVLTF	TGTGCCAGCTCACTTTCCGCTTCTGGGGCCAACGTCCTGACTTTC
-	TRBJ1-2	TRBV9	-	CASSVGVGGSGYTF	TGTGCCAGCAGCGTAGGTGTAGGGGGAAGTGGCTACACCTTC
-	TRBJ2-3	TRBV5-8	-	CASKLGMGPAIFF	TGTGCCAGCAAGCTTGGTATGGGACCGGCCATCTTTTTT
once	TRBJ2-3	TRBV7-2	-	CASSLGGGTSDTQYF	TGTGCCAGCAGCTTAGGGGGGGGCACCTCAGATACGCAGTATTTT
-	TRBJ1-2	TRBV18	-	CASSPPGGYGYTF	TGTGCCAGCTCACCACCCGGAGGGTATGGCTACACCTTC
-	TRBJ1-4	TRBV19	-	CASMGGGRNEKLFF	TGTGCCAGTATGGGAGGCGGGAGGAATGAAAAACTGTTTTTT
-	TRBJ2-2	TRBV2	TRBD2	CASSDRASGSNTGELFF	TGTGCCAGCAGTGATCGTGCTAGCGGGTCGAACACCGGGGAGCTGTTTTTT